This TCR beta chain comes out of a study of multiple sclerosis patients with progressive multifocal leukoencephalopathy. Across the whole study: Longitudinal control samples came from natalizumab-treated multiple sclerosis patients without PML. Study observations and caveats: The findings' link to JC virus versus immunocompromise remained uncertain.

The table came from immunoSEQ multiplex PCR; TCRdb's copy has only in-frame clones and leaves some out. The repertoire includes some 31,000 clones, about nine tenths of them detected once, and roughly 1.5% sits in the top ten. V gave up 3 bases and J gave up 0 bases; unmatched junction bases: 3. In germline, CDR1 is PRHDT, CDR2 FYEKMQ (reference sequence). The CDR3 is made up of 16 amino acids. Time point described: before natalizumab initiation. In this sample, this clone turned up once. Its specificity is unknown. This TCR was recovered from a human donor with multiple sclerosis. Sample: PBMCs. The V gene is TRBV13, the J gene TRBJ2-3, with 10 positions matching TRBD2. CDR3 in DNA: TGTGCCAGCAGCTTCAGGACTAGCGGTAGCACAGATACGCAGTATTTT. Residues: CASSFRTSGSTDTQYF.